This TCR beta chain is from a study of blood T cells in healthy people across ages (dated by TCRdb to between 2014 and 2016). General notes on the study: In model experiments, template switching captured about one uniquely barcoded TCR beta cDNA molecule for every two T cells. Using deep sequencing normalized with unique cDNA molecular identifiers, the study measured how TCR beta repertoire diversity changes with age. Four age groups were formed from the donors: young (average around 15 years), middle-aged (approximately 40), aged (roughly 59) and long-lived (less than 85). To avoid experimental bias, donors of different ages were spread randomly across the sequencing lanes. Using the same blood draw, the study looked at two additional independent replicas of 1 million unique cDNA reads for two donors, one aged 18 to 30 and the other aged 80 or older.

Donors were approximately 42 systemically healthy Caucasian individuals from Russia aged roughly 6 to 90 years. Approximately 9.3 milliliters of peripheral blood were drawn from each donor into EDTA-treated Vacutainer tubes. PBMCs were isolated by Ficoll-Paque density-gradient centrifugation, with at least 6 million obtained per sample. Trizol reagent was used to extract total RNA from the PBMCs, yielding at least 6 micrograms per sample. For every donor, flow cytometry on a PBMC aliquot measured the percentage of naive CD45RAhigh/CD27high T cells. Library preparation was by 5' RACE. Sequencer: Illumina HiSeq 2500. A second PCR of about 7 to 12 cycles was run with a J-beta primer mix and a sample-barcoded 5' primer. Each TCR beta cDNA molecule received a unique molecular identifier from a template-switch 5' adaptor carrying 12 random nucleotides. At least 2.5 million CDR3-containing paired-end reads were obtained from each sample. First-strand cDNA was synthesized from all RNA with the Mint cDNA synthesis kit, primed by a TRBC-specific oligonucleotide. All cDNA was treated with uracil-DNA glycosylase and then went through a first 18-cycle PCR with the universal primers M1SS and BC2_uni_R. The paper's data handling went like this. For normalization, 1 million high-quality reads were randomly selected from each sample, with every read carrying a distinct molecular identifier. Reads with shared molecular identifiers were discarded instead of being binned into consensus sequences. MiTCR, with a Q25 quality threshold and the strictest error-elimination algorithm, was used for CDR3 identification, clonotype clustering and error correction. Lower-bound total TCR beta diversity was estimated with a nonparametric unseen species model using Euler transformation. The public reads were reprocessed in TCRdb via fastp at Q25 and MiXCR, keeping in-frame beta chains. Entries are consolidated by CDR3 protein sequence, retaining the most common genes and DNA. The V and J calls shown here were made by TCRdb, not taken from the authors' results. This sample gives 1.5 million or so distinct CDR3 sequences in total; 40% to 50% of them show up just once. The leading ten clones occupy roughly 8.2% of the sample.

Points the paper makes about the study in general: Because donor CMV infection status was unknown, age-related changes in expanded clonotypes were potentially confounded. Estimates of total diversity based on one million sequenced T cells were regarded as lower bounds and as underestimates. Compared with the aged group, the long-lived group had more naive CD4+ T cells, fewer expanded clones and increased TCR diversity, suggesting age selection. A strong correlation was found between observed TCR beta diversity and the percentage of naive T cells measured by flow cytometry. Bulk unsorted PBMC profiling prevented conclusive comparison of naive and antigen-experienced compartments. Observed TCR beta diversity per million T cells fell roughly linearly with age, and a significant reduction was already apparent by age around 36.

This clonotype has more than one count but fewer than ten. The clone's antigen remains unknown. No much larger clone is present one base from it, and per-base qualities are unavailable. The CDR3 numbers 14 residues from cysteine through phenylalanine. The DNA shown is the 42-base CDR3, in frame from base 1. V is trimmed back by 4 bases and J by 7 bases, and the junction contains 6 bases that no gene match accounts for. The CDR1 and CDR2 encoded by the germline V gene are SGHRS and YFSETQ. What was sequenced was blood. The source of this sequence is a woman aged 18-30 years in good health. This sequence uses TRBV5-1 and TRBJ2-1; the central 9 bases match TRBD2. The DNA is TGCGCCAGCAGCGGCCAGCGGGGGGCGAATGAGCAGTTCTTC. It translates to CASSGQRGANEQFF.